These T cell receptor beta chains were read from a single sample in a study of blood T cells in healthy people across ages. Via MiXCR, TCRdb re-called the 5' RACE reads, giving one row per CDR3 protein. The table includes around 1.7 million distinct CDR3 sequences, about 28% detected once. Sequencing was carried out using blood. The source is a woman aged 30 to 39 in good health. CDR3s include the opening cysteine and the closing phenylalanine or tryptophan. A D gene is named only where the DNA matches it firmly.

>TRBJ1-5|TRBV28|TRBD1
CASSTPVQGARGQPQHF
>TRBJ2-1|TRBV20-1|NA
CSAPDYLQNEQFF
>TRBJ2-5|TRBV4-1|TRBD1
CASSLSRTQGAETQYF
>TRBJ2-7|TRBV29-1|NA
CSVYETAYEQYF
>TRBJ2-7|TRBV7-2|TRBD2
CASSLAIAGAEQYF
>TRBJ1-1|TRBV20-1|NA
CSASINAGDTEAFF
>TRBJ1-1|TRBV15|NA
CATSRGAPSEAFF
>TRBJ1-2|TRBV24-1|NA
CATSAPDWSYGYTF
>TRBJ2-1|TRBV12-3/TRBV12-4|NA
CTSSLTGVSEQFF
>TRBJ2-7|TRBV12-3/TRBV12-4|TRBD2
CASSPSGHEQYF
>TRBJ1-4|TRBV20-1|NA
CSARRRGYEKLFF
>TRBJ2-2|TRBV7-9|NA
CASSFGDGELFF
>TRBJ2-7|TRBV29-1|NA
CSVKGGEVAYEQYF